These 22 T cell receptor beta chains were all obtained from the same sample, sequenced in a study of shared T cell receptors in the human thymus. TCRdb's copy holds only in-frame clones and misses some; the assay was immunoSEQ multiplex PCR. The profile covers some 660,000 clones, with roughly 86% appearing a single time and about 0.0094% taken by the ten largest. This sample also appeared in a second study, on human thymus T cells.

The sample comprised thymocytes. These receptors originate from a boy in the first two years of life with a congenital heart defect.

The genes are TRBV19 and TRBJ2-1; 13 bases are a match to TRBD2. The trim removed 9 bases at V and 10 bases at J, leaving 9 bases unmatched. The CDR3 is 14 amino acids. Germline CDR1 and CDR2: LNHDA and SQIVND (reference sequence). The CDR3 region is CASSRLAGGPEQFF. In DNA, the CDR3 is TGTGCCAGCTCCAGACTAGCGGGAGGACCAGAGCAGTTCTTC.

This sequence joins TRBV6-5 and TRBJ2-7, with 8 bases lining up with TRBD2. The V gene end was trimmed by 2 bases and the J gene end by 2 bases; junction bases not matched to a gene: 8. The CDR3 loop spans 16 amino acids. From germline, CDR1 is MNHEY and CDR2 SVGAGI. This chain's CDR3 is CASSYRLAQAPYEQYF. CDR3 DNA: TGTGCCAGCAGTTACCGACTAGCGCAGGCCCCCTACGAGCAGTACTTC.

The chain combines TRBV5-6 with TRBJ2-2, with D uncertain. Germline V gene sequence: CDR1 SGHDT, CDR2 YYEEEE. This CDR3 region has 13 residues. V dropped 4 bases and J dropped 7 bases, with 11 bases sitting between them. This CDR3 reads CASSKTNVGELFF. CDR3 bases: TGTGCCAGCAGCAAAACTAATGTCGGGGAGCTGTTTTTT.

This chain connects TRBV5-1 to TRBJ2-1; D remains unclear. From germline, CDR1 is SGHRS and CDR2 YFSETQ. Between the trimmed V and J ends, which lost 2 bases and 9 bases, there was a span of 18 bases. CDR3 size: 15 residues. The CDR3 is CASSFPRSNSREQFF. The CDR3 DNA sequence: TGCGCCAGCAGCTTCCCGAGAAGTAACTCCCGTGAGCAGTTCTTC.

Only a few counts were recorded for this clone. Distinct nucleotide sequences in the sample also encode this CDR3. The CDR3 here is CASSPGNSPLHF. Here the CDR3 DNA reads TGTGCCAGCAGCCCGGGGAATTCACCCCTCCACTTT. V is TRBV14 and J is TRBJ1-6; D is undetermined. The V end lost 4 bases, the J end lost 7 bases, and 5 bases lay between the germline ends. The V gene's germline CDR1 is SGHDN and CDR2 FVKESK. The CDR3 consists of 12 residues. Full variable domain (outside the CDR3, taken from reference TRBV14 and TRBJ1-6): EAGVTQFPSHSVIEKGQTVTLRCDPISGHDNLYWYRRVMGKEIKFLLHFVKESKQDESGMPNNRFLAERTGGTYSTLKVQPAELEDSGVYFCASSPGNSPLHFGNGTRLTVT.

This sequence joins TRBV15 and TRBJ2-5; TRBD2 might be the D (6 bases). CDR1 LNHNV and CDR2 YYDKDF come from the germline V gene (reference sequence). V lost 0 bases, J lost 7 bases, and 15 bases lay in between. CDR3 size: 15 residues. The CDR3 DNA follows: TGTGCCACCAGCAGAGATCGGAGGACTACGAGGACCCAGTACTTC. It yields the protein CATSRDRRTTRTQYF.

A remark on this clone: A read error may produce the germline difference seen at one junction end. This same CDR3 is encoded by further DNA sequences in the sample. The chain recombines TRBV4-1 with TRBJ1-1, with D tentatively TRBD1 (5 bases). The germline gives CDR1 MGHRA, CDR2 YSYEKL. This CDR3 spans 14 amino acids. The CDR3 protein is CASSQDRVVTEAFF. In DNA form, the CDR3 reads TGCGCCAGCAGCCAAGACAGGGTAGTCACTGAAGCTTTTTTT.

The chain combines TRBV27 with TRBJ2-7; 11 bases align to TRBD2. The CDR3 is 15 amino acids. V lost 5 bases to trimming and J lost 2 bases; unmatched junction nucleotides: 5. The germline V gene has CDR1 MNHEY and CDR2 SMNVEV (reference sequence). The CDR3 here is CASSTGTSGPYEQYF. CDR3 sequence (DNA): TGTGCCAGCAGTACCGGGACTAGCGGTCCCTACGAGCAGTACTTC.

CDR3 coding DNA: TGCGCCAGCACATTGGCGGTCGGGGGGTCGAGCGGGAGGCCCCCCACACCAGATACGCAGTATTTT. It is translated as CASTLAVGGSSGRPPTPDTQYF. J is TRBJ2-3 and V is TRBV5-1; 9 bases are shared with TRBD2. CDR1 SGHRS and CDR2 YFSETQ come from the germline V gene. The V gene end was trimmed by 6 bases and the J gene end by 4 bases; junction bases not matched to a gene: 30. This CDR3 has 22 amino acids.

This clone was recorded only once. The rearrangement links TRBV2 to TRBJ2-5; D not certain. Germline V gene lookup returns CDR1 SNHLY and CDR2 FYNNEI. This CDR3 is built from 14 residues. V shed 6 bases and J shed 0 bases, with 11 bases lying between them. CDR3 sequence reads: CASSLIPYQETQYF. CDR3 DNA sequence: TGTGCCAGCAGCCTAATTCCGTACCAAGAGACCCAGTACTTC.

The chain has TRBV9 and TRBJ2-1; TRBD2 aligns across 15 bases. The germline gives CDR1 SGDLS, CDR2 YYNGEE. The V and J ends lost 7 bases and 4 bases, in that order; junction bases with no gene match: 15. There are 19 residues in the CDR3. The CDR3 DNA sequence: TGTGCCAGCGGCCGGAACCGGACTAGCGGGAGGGCTTCATACAATGAGCAGTTCTTC. The encoded protein is CASGRNRTSGRASYNEQFF.

This chain uses TRBV7-3 with TRBJ1-1; TRBD1 aligns across 7 bases. CDR3 size: 19 residues. Trimming took 2 bases from V and 3 from J; bases not matched to a gene: 18. Germline assignment: CDR1 SGHTA and CDR2 FQGTGA. This chain's CDR3 is CASSLVARDRDFGDTEAFF. CDR3 DNA sequence: TGTGCCAGCAGCTTAGTGGCCCGGGACAGAGACTTCGGGGACACTGAAGCTTTCTTT.

V gene TRBV4-3 combines with J gene TRBJ1-2; TRBD1 agrees at 9 bases. CDR1 is LGHNA and CDR2 is YSLEER in the germline V gene. Trimming cost V 1 base and J 5 bases; bases outside gene matches: 14. The CDR3 is 18 residues long. CDR3 nucleotides: TGCGCCAGCAGCCAAGGTGTATTGGACAGGGGTGGATGGTATGGCTACACCTTC. Its translation: CASSQGVLDRGGWYGYTF.

The J gene is TRBJ2-7, the V gene TRBV7-2; weak D call: TRBD2 (6 bases). The CDR3 consists of 15 residues. Germline loops: CDR1 SGHTA, CDR2 FQGNSA. Trimming took 2 bases from V and 0 from J, leaving 11 bases between them. For the CDR3, the DNA is TGTGCCAGCAGCTTACGTCGGGGGAGCTCCTACGAGCAGTACTTC. Its protein is CASSLRRGSSYEQYF.

The chain is built from TRBV30 and TRBJ2-5; possible D gene TRBD1, 5 bases. Per germline, CDR1 GTSNPN and CDR2 SVGIG (reference sequence). V gave up 1 base and J gave up 1 base, with 10 bases separating them. The CDR3 is 14 residues long. The DNA for the CDR3 is TGTGCCTGGAGTGCCTTGACAGTCCAAGAGACCCAGTACTTC. It codes for CAWSALTVQETQYF.

Here the CDR3 reads CASSDAGRRFYEQYF. The CDR3 nucleotides are TGTGCCAGCAGTGACGCCGGGAGAAGATTCTACGAGCAGTACTTC. The J gene is TRBJ2-7, the V gene TRBV6-4, with D perhaps matching TRBD2 (6 bases). CDR3 length: 15 amino acids. In germline, CDR1 is MRHNA, CDR2 SNTAGT. V dropped 2 bases and J dropped 3 bases, with 14 bases sitting between them.

The chain combines TRBV6-5 with TRBJ1-2; D gene unclear. Germline CDR1 reads MNHEY; CDR2 reads SVGAGI. V lost 5 bases and J lost 4, with 11 bases in between. The CDR3 has 13 amino acids. The CDR3 protein is CASSQGRSYGYTF. The CDR3 DNA reads as TGTGCCAGCAGTCAAGGGAGGTCCTATGGCTACACCTTC.

In its sample, this clone was seen once. This CDR3 reads CASSPIGGGAKGNTIYF. As DNA, the CDR3 is TGTGCCAGCAGCCCAATAGGCGGGGGGGCAAAAGGAAACACCATATATTTT. This chain links TRBV7-9 with TRBJ1-3, with D perhaps matching TRBD1 (6 bases). CDR1 is SEHNR, CDR2 FQNEAQ, per germline (reference sequence). Trimming removed 5 bases from V and 4 bases from J, with 21 bases in between. The length of the CDR3 is 17 residues.

This chain uses TRBV30 with TRBJ2-5, with TRBD1 identical over 7 bases. J lost 2 bases, V lost 3 bases, and 6 bases had no gene match. Looked up from germline, CDR1 is GTSNPN and CDR2 is SVGIG (reference sequence). The CDR3 is 14 amino acids. As DNA, the CDR3 is TGTGCCTGGAGAATAAAGGGACAGCAAGAGACCCAGTACTTC. This translates into CAWRIKGQQETQYF.

The CDR3 DNA sequence: TGTGCCAGCAGCTTAGTATCTGAAAAACTGTTTTTT. Translating gives CASSLVSEKLFF. V usage is TRBV7-2 and J usage is TRBJ1-4; D is ambiguous. V shed 1 base and J shed 7 bases, with 4 bases lying between them. Germline CDR1 is SGHTA and CDR2 is FQGNSA. The CDR3 has 12 residues.

This clone was counted a few times. The chain employs TRBV28 and TRBJ2-7; tentative D call: TRBD2 (6 bases). Germline values: CDR1 MDHEN, CDR2 SYDVKM. There are 14 residues in the CDR3. The V gene lost 5 bases and the J gene lost 9 bases, with 20 bases spanning the gap. The CDR3 region is CASSTSGGMEAQYF. For the CDR3, the DNA is TGTGCCAGCAGTACCAGTGGGGGGATGGAGGCGCAGTACTTC.

The count of this clone is one. The CDR3 sequence is CSVGEGRGQGETQYF. DNA of the CDR3: TGCAGCGTTGGGGAGGGCAGGGGGCAAGGGGAGACCCAGTACTTC. The V and J genes are TRBV29-1 and TRBJ2-5; D is possibly TRBD1 (8 bases). Trimming shortened V by 4 bases and J by 5 bases, and 20 bases separated the two germline ends. The CDR3 is 15 amino acids. Per germline, CDR1 SQVTM and CDR2 ANQGSEA.